The source of this TCR beta chain is a study of blood T cell repertoires in COVID-19. CDR1 LNHDA and CDR2 SQIVND come from the germline V gene (reference sequence). Losses at the gene ends were 5 bases for V and 2 bases for J; bases not matched to a gene: 11. This CDR3 is built from 16 residues. Libraries were prepared by immunoSEQ multiplex PCR; TCRdb keeps only in-frame clonotypes and omits some of them. This sample has a few hundred thousand clones, with approximately 90% found just once. This TCR was sampled from a woman aged 45-59 years with active or convalescent COVID-19. The sample was peripheral blood. The chain uses TRBV19 and TRBJ2-5, with 7 bases fitting TRBD1. The CDR3 reads CASSGAGTAFQETQYF. DNA for the CDR3: TGTGCCAGTAGTGGGGCCGGGACAGCCTTTCAAGAGACCCAGTACTTC. The complete variable domain, with remaining parts taken from reference TRBV19 and TRBJ2-5, reads DGGITQSPKYLFRKEGQNVTLSCEQNLNHDAMYWYRQDPGQGLRLIYYSQIVNDFQKGDIAEGYSVSREKKESFPLTVTSAQKNPTAFYLCASSGAGTAFQETQYFGPGTRLLVL.